This TCR beta chain was identified during a study of T cells in Graves' hyperthyroidism and ophthalmopathy. Overall study findings and caveats: Most clonotypes expanded in the thyroid (above 0.001) were also present in blood.

From RNA transcripts, TCR beta CDR3 regions were amplified. Carried out on the TCR CDR3, a first-round RT-PCR used the HTBI primer set. MiXCR was run by TCRdb on the multiplex PCR reads, yielding one entry per CDR3 protein. The table lists about 740,000 distinct CDR3 sequences, 14% of them singletons. Notes on this clonotype: No antigen is known for it.

V lost 6 bases and J lost 5; bases outside the gene matches: 7. This CDR3 contains 15 residues. Sequencing was carried out using blood. This sequence originates from a woman aged 18-35 years with Graves' hyperthyroidism. The rearrangement uses TRBV12-3 or TRBV12-4 and TRBJ2-1, with 10 nucleotides matching TRBD2. The CDR3 DNA sequence: TGTGCCAGCAGACGAAGCGGGGGGGCAGACAATGAGCAGTTCTTC. Amino acid sequence: CASRRSGGADNEQFF.